This is a list of T cell receptor beta chains from one sample in a study of blood T cells in healthy people across ages. MiXCR, run by TCRdb on the 5' RACE reads, gives a single entry per CDR3 protein. The sample lists hundreds of thousands of distinct CDR3 sequences; over 45% were seen once. The material sequenced was blood. The receptors originated from a woman in her fifties or sixties in good health. CDR3s include the opening cysteine and the closing phenylalanine or tryptophan. D genes are given only for firm matches. Clone size is given for some rows only: seen once, a few or many times, or a class if the clone is expanded.

TRBV2	-	TRBJ2-5	-	CASSRPASSPVELAQYF	TGTGCCAGCAGTCGGCCAGCCTCCTCTCCTGTGGAGCTGGCCCAGTACTTC
TRBV3-1	TRBD2	TRBJ2-7	-	CASRRTSGDSYEQYF	TGTGCCAGCAGAAGAACTAGCGGGGATTCCTACGAGCAGTACTTC
TRBV11-2	-	TRBJ2-3	-	CASSFPRMVAVTDTQYF	TGTGCCAGCAGCTTCCCGAGGATGGTAGCGGTCACAGATACGCAGTATTTT
TRBV7-2	-	TRBJ1-4	-	CASSPGTQGPDEKLFF	TGTGCCAGCAGCCCCGGGACGCAGGGACCGGATGAAAAACTGTTTTTT
TRBV20-1	TRBD1	TRBJ2-4	-	CSATHPGQGSKNIQYF	TGCAGTGCTACCCATCCGGGACAGGGGTCCAAAAACATTCAGTACTTC
TRBV29-1	-	TRBJ2-1	many	CSVDGSPLQYEQFF	TGCAGCGTTGACGGGAGCCCCTTACAATATGAGCAGTTCTTC
TRBV24-1	-	TRBJ1-4	-	CATSDPDHNEKLFF	TGTGCCACCAGTGACCCCGATCATAATGAAAAACTGTTTTTT
TRBV5-1	TRBD2	TRBJ2-5	-	CASSLAAGGSGTQYF	TGCGCCAGCAGCTTGGCAGCGGGAGGGTCAGGGACCCAGTACTTC
TRBV5-1	-	TRBJ2-7	-	CASSLAGEKGEQYF	TGCGCCAGCAGCTTGGCAGGGGAAAAAGGCGAGCAGTACTTC
TRBV7-2	TRBD1	TRBJ1-5	-	CASSLTGTGISNQPQHF	TGTGCCAGCAGCTTGACCGGGACAGGTATTAGCAATCAGCCCCAGCATTTT
TRBV2	-	TRBJ2-1	few	CASKGGTYNEQFF	TGTGCCAGCAAGGGCGGGACTTACAATGAGCAGTTCTTC
TRBV20-1	-	TRBJ2-7	-	CSARDLRESLYEQYF	TGCAGTGCTAGAGATCTCCGGGAGTCTCTCTACGAGCAGTACTTC
TRBV9	-	TRBJ2-5	-	CASSVGRDTLQETQYF	TGTGCCAGCAGCGTAGGAAGGGACACGCTCCAAGAGACCCAGTACTTC
TRBV5-1	TRBD2	TRBJ2-1	-	CASSLRDYPGRGNEQFF	TGCGCCAGCAGCTTGAGGGACTACCCCGGGAGGGGGAATGAGCAGTTCTTC
TRBV29-1	-	TRBJ2-7	many	CSARDGYYEQYF	TGCAGCGCCCGTGACGGTTACTACGAGCAGTACTTC
TRBV12-3/TRBV12-4	-	TRBJ1-2	-	CASSLQVLGYGYTF	TGTGCCAGCAGTTTACAGGTTCTGGGGTATGGCTACACCTTC
TRBV15	-	TRBJ2-3	-	CATSRAAVSTDTQYF	TGTGCCACCAGCAGAGCGGCGGTTAGCACAGATACGCAGTATTTT
TRBV2	-	TRBJ1-4	-	CASIKGTATNEKLFF	TGTGCCAGCATAAAGGGGACTGCAACTAATGAAAAACTGTTTTTT
TRBV5-6	TRBD1	TRBJ1-1	-	CASTRTGNTEVFF	TGTGCCAGCACCCGGACAGGGAACACTGAAGTTTTCTTT
TRBV20-1	TRBD2	TRBJ2-7	-	CSAAEGRAGVYEQYF	TGCAGTGCAGCCGAAGGACGAGCGGGGGTCTACGAGCAGTACTTC
TRBV14	-	TRBJ2-1	-	CASSPRAGGQQFF	TGTGCCAGCAGCCCCCGTGCGGGCGGTCAGCAGTTCTTC
TRBV6-5	TRBD1	TRBJ2-1	few	CASSFRDRGLDEQFF	TGTGCCAGCAGTTTCCGGGACAGGGGGCTCGATGAGCAGTTCTTC
TRBV7-6	-	TRBJ1-5	few	CASSLEAENSNQPQHF	TGTGCCAGCAGCTTAGAGGCAGAGAATAGCAATCAGCCCCAGCATTTT
TRBV7-9	-	TRBJ1-1	-	CASSLEFGTEAFF	TGTGCCAGCAGCTTAGAGTTCGGGACTGAAGCTTTCTTT
TRBV30	-	TRBJ1-2	-	CAWSRGGTILNYGYTF	TGTGCCTGGAGCCGGGGAGGAACGATACTTAACTATGGCTACACCTTC
TRBV7-2	-	TRBJ1-2	-	CASRTDGNYGYTF	TGTGCCAGCAGGACCGACGGAAACTATGGCTACACCTTC
TRBV7-2	-	TRBJ2-4	few	CASSPGLNIQYF	TGTGCCAGCAGCCCGGGACTAAACATTCAGTACTTC
TRBV9	TRBD2	TRBJ2-3	few	CASSVALAGGGTDTQYF	TGTGCCAGCAGCGTAGCTTTGGCGGGAGGGGGCACAGATACGCAGTATTTT
TRBV27	-	TRBJ1-2	-	CASSSGTGYRYTF	TGTGCCAGCAGTTCCGGGACGGGCTATCGCTACACCTTC
TRBV9	TRBD2	TRBJ2-7	few	CASSVGGGRGTEQYF	TGTGCCAGCAGCGTAGGAGGCGGGAGGGGCACCGAGCAGTACTTC
TRBV20-1	-	TRBJ2-7	many	CSARGQTYEQYF	TGCAGTGCTAGGGGGCAGACCTACGAGCAGTACTTC
TRBV15	TRBD2	TRBJ2-4	many	CATSGTSGTNIQYF	TGTGCCACCAGCGGGACTAGCGGGACCAACATTCAGTACTTC
TRBV4-1	TRBD2	TRBJ2-7	-	CASSQETSGPYEQYF	TGCGCCAGCAGCCAAGAAACTAGCGGGCCCTACGAGCAGTACTTC
TRBV27	-	TRBJ2-6	-	CASRPEGSGANVLTF	TGTGCCAGCAGACCCGAGGGCTCTGGGGCCAACGTCCTGACTTTC
TRBV20-1	-	TRBJ1-6	-	CSARDRGRGNSPLHF	TGCAGTGCTAGAGATCGGGGCAGGGGTAATTCACCCCTCCACTTT
TRBV28	TRBD1	TRBJ1-2	-	CASTKTGGYGYTF	TGTGCCAGCACAAAGACAGGGGGGTATGGCTACACCTTC
TRBV24-1	-	TRBJ2-7	-	CATSETGTGSSYEQYF	TGTGCCACCAGTGAGACCGGGACGGGGAGCTCCTACGAGCAGTACTTC
TRBV7-2	-	TRBJ1-2	-	CASSLQGSGGYTF	TGTGCCAGCAGCTTACAGGGTTCAGGGGGCTACACCTTC
TRBV11-3	-	TRBJ2-3	-	CASSLQQGGVDTQYF	TGTGCCAGCAGCTTACAACAGGGTGGGGTGGATACGCAGTATTTT
TRBV20-1	TRBD2	TRBJ2-1	-	CSASVTSGVYNEQFF	TGCAGTGCTAGCGTTACTAGCGGGGTATACAATGAGCAGTTCTTC
TRBV28	-	TRBJ2-3	-	CASTGDSTDTQYF	TGTGCCAGCACGGGCGATAGCACAGATACGCAGTATTTT
TRBV20-1	TRBD2	TRBJ2-1	-	CSALGLAGVNEQFF	TGCAGTGCCCTAGGACTAGCGGGAGTCAATGAGCAGTTCTTC
TRBV29-1	-	TRBJ2-7	-	CSVEDHGAGQFSYEQYF	TGCAGCGTTGAAGATCACGGGGCGGGACAGTTCTCCTACGAGCAGTACTTC
TRBV18	TRBD1	TRBJ2-7	-	CASSPILGQGTYEQYF	TGTGCCAGCTCACCGATACTCGGACAGGGGACCTACGAGCAGTACTTC
TRBV5-1	-	TRBJ2-1	many	CASSESPGSDNEQFF	TGCGCCAGCAGCGAGAGCCCTGGGTCGGACAATGAGCAGTTCTTC
TRBV15	TRBD1	TRBJ2-7	-	CATSRAGTVNYEQYF	TGTGCCACCAGCAGGGCCGGGACAGTGAACTACGAGCAGTACTTC
TRBV15	-	TRBJ1-1	-	CATSRDRGTISEAFF	TGTGCCACCAGCAGAGATCGGGGTACGATATCTGAAGCTTTCTTT
TRBV5-1	TRBD1	TRBJ2-1	-	CASSSGTGNKEQFF	TGCGCCAGCAGCTCGGGGACAGGGAACAAGGAGCAGTTCTTC
TRBV4-2	-	TRBJ2-7	many	CASSQVGTLYEQYF	TGTGCCAGCAGCCAAGTGGGGACTCTCTACGAGCAGTACTTC
TRBV5-1	-	TRBJ2-7	-	CASSVGHDSYEQYF	TGCGCCAGCAGCGTGGGACACGACTCCTACGAGCAGTACTTC